Only a few counts were recorded for the clone carrying this TCR beta chain. What it binds is not known. The Oncomine TCR Beta short-read assay sequenced DNA from cultured CD4+ T cells. It was from cultured CD4+ T cells that genomic DNA was extracted. TCRdb reanalysed the PCR reads using MiXCR and keeps one entry per CDR3 protein. This sample has 23,000 or so distinct CDR3 sequences, with around 64% found just once. The sample's treatment: approximately nine-day PBMC culture with coronavirus spike peptide pools or control peptides (ViraFEST assay). This sample was included in a study of vaccination and CD4 T cells after COVID-19. Study as a whole: Ranging from 14 to 241, the interval between dose two and post-vaccine sampling had a median of about ten weeks. Stimulation of cells relied on overlapping spike peptides derived from SARS-CoV-2, HCoV-NL63, HCoV-OC43 and HCoV-229E.

Sequences were derived from CD4+ T cells from blood, cultured in vitro, sampled after SARS-CoV-2 vaccination. This clonotype was obtained from a human donor who received a COVID-19 vaccine.

The CDR3 sequence is CASDSGGYTF. CDR3 bases: TGTGCCAGCGACTCCGGTGGCTACACCTTC. The genes are TRBV7-2 and TRBJ1-2; D unclear. The V gene lost 8 bases and the J gene lost 7 bases, with 8 bases spanning the gap. There are 10 residues in the CDR3. The germline gives CDR1 SGHTA, CDR2 FQGNSA.